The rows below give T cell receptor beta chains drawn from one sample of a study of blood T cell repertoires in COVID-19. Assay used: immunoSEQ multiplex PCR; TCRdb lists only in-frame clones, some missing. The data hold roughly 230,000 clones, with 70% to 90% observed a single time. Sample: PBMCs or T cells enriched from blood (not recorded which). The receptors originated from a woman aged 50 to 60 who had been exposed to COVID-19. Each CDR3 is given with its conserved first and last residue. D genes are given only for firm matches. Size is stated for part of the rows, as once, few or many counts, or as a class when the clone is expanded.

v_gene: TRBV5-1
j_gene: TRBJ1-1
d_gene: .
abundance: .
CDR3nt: TGCGCCAGCCGGAGGGAGTGGAACACTGAAGCTTTCTTT
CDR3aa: CASRREWNTEAFF

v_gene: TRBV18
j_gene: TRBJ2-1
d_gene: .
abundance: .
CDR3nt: TGTGCCAGCTCACCACCGGGTCGGCAGGCCCAAAAGCAGTTCTTC
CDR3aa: CASSPPGRQAQKQFF

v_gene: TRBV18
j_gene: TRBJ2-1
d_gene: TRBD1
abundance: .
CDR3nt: TGTGCCAGCTCACCGGGACAGGTCAATGAGCAGTTCTTC
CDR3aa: CASSPGQVNEQFF

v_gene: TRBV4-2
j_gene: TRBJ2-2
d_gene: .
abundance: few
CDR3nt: TGTGCCAGCAGCCTGGAGCTAGCAGACGGGGAGCTGTTTTTT
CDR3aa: CASSLELADGELFF

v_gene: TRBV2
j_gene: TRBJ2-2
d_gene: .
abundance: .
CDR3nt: TGTGCCAGCAGTTCTAGCGCCACCGGGGAGCTGTTTTTT
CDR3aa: CASSSSATGELFF

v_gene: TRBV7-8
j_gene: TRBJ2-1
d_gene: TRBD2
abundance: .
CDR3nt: TGTGCCAGCAGCCCCTACGGGACTAGCGGGGGGGCCGCGGGCAATGAGCAGTTCTTC
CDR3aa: CASSPYGTSGGAAGNEQFF

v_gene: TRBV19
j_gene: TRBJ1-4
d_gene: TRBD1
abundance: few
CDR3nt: TGTGCCAGTAGCTCCGGCGGGACAGATGAAAAACTGTTTTTT
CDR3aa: CASSSGGTDEKLFF

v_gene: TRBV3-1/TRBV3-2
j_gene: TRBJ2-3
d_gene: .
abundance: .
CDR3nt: TGTGCCAGCAGCCAAGTGGGAGTCGCAGATACGCAGTATTTT
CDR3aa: CASSQVGVADTQYF

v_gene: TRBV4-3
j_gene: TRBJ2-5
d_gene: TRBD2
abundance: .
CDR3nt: TGCGCCAGCAGCTCCCGCACGGGGGGAGGCGAGACCCAGTACTTC
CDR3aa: CASSSRTGGGETQYF

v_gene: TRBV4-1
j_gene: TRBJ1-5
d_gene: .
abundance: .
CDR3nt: TGCGCCAGCAGCCAAGCAGCGTCTCGCAATCAGCCCCAGCATTTT
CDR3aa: CASSQAASRNQPQHF

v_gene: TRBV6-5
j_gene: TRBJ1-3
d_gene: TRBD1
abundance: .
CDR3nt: TGTGCCAGCAGCAGAATCGGACAGGGCCTAAACACCATATATTTT
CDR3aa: CASSRIGQGLNTIYF

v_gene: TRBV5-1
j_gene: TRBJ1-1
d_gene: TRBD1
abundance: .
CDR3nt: TGCGCCAGCAGCTGGACAGGGTTCACTGAAGCTTTCTTT
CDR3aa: CASSWTGFTEAFF

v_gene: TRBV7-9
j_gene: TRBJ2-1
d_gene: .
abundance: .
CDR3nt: TGTGCCAGCAAAGGAGGGTATGAGCAGTTCTTC
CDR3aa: CASKGGYEQFF

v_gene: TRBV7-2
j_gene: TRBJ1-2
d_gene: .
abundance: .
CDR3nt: TGTGCCAGCAGCTTAGCTGGACAGATAGTATTGGGCTACACCTTC
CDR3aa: CASSLAGQIVLGYTF

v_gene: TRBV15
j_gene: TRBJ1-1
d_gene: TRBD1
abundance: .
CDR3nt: TGTGCCACCATACGACAGGGGGCGGACGGCACTGAAGCTTTCTTT
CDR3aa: CATIRQGADGTEAFF

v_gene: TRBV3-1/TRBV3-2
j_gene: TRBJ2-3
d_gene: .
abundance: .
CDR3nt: TGTGCCAGCAGCCATCATCCCACAGATACGCAGTATTTT
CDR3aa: CASSHHPTDTQYF

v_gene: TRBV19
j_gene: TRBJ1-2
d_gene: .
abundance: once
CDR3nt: TGTGCCAGTAGTATAGTCGGCGGAGGCTACACCTTC
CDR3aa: CASSIVGGGYTF

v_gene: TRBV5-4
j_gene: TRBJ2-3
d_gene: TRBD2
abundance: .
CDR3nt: TGTGCCAGCAGCTTGGCAATAGCGGGGGGCACAGATACGCAGTATTTT
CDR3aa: CASSLAIAGGTDTQYF

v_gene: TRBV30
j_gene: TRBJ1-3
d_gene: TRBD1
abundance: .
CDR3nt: TGTGCCTGGAGGCTGCCTGGGACAGGGAGAAACACCATATATTTT
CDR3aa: CAWRLPGTGRNTIYF

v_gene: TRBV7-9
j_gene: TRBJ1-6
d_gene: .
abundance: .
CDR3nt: TGTGCCAGCAAAGGACAGCCTAATTCACCCCTCCACTTT
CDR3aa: CASKGQPNSPLHF

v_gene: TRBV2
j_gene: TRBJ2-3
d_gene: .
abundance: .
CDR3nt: TGTGCCAGCAGTGGATCCAGAGGGGGAGATACGCAGTATTTT
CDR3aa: CASSGSRGGDTQYF

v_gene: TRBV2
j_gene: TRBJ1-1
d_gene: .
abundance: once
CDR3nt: TGTGCCAGCAGTGAAGTACAGGGCTCCACTGAAGCTTTCTTT
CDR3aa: CASSEVQGSTEAFF

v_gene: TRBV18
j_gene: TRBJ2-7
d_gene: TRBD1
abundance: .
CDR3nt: TGTGCCAGCTCACCAGGGAACAGGGGCCGTAAGGGCGAGCAGTACTTC
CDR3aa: CASSPGNRGRKGEQYF

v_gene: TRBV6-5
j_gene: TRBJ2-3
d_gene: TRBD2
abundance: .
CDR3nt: TGTGCCAGCAGTTACCGGACTAGCGGGGGCACAGATACGCAGTATTTT
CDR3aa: CASSYRTSGGTDTQYF

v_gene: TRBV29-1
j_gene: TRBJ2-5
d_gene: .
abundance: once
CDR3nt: TGCAGCGTTGGGATTCAGGGCTTGGGAGAGACCCAGTACTTC
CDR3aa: CSVGIQGLGETQYF

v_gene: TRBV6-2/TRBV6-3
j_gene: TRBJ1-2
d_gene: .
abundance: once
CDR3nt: TGTGCCAGCAGTTACCTCGCCAGGGGCTGGGGCTACACCTTC
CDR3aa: CASSYLARGWGYTF

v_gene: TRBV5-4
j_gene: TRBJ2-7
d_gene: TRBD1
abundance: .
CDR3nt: TGTGCCAGCAGCAGGGGACAGGTGCCCTACGAGCAGTACTTC
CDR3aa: CASSRGQVPYEQYF

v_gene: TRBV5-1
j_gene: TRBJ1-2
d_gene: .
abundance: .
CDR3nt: TGCGCCAGCAGCAAAGGGCAGGGCGTCTATGGCTACACCTTC
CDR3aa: CASSKGQGVYGYTF

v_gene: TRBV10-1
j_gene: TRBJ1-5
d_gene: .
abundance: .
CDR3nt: TGCGCCAGCAGCCCCGGGGGGTACAATCAGCCCCAGCATTTT
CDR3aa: CASSPGGYNQPQHF

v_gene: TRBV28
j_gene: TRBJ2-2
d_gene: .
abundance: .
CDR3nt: TGTGCCAGCACTATTACCGGGGAGCTGTTTTTT
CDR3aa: CASTITGELFF

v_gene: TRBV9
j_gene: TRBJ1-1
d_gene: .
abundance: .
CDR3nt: TGTGCCAGCAGCGTAGTACGGGGCACTGAAGCTTTCTTT
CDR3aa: CASSVVRGTEAFF

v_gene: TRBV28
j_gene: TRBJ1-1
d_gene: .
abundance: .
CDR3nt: TGTGCCAGCTCCCGGGGCGGGGGATATAGCTACGCCTTT
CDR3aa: CASSRGGGYSYAF

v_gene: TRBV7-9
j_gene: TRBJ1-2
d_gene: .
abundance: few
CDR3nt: TGTGCCAGCAGCCTCTTGGAGGGTCCGGTGGATGGCTACACCTTC
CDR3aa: CASSLLEGPVDGYTF

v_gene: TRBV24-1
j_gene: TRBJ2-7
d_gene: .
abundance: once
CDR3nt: TGTGCCACACGGACGGCAGGGTACGAGCAGTACTTC
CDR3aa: CATRTAGYEQYF

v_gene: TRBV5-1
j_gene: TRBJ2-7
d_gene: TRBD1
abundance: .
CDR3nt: TGCGCCAGCAGCTCAGGGACAGGAGGGACGGCCGAGCAGTACTTC
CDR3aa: CASSSGTGGTAEQYF

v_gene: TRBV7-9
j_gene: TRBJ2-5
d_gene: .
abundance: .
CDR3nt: TGTGCCAGCAGCTTAGGAGCGGAGGGCAGATACCAAGAGACCCAGTACTTC
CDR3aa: CASSLGAEGRYQETQYF

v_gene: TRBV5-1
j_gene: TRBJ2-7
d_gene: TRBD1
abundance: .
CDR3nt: TGCGCCAGCAGCCGGATATATACGGGACAGGGCTTTAACGAGCAGTACTTC
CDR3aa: CASSRIYTGQGFNEQYF

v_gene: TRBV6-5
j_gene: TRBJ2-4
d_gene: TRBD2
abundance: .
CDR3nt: TGTGCCAGCACTAGCGGTCTAGCCAAAAACATTCAGTACTTC
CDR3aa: CASTSGLAKNIQYF